This T cell receptor (beta chain) came from a study of OX40 agonist ivuxolimab in advanced cancers. About the study: Patients got intravenous ivuxolimab at 0.01 to 10 mg/kg every 2 weeks. Study-level findings and limits: In the 0.1-3.0 mg/kg groups, partial responders showed among the lowest expansion.

The germline V gene encodes CDR1 SEHNR and CDR2 FQNEAQ (reference sequence). Trimming pared 5 bases from V and 6 bases from J, leaving 16 bases between. This CDR3 has 14 residues. This clone was found once. Antigen unknown. The data were produced by immunoSEQ multiplex PCR, yet TCRdb's version contains in-frame clones alone and is incomplete. Of under 80,000 clones listed, approximately 86% are singletons. Sampling of blood occurred at baseline, cycle 4 day 1, and cycle 7 day 1. The TCR sequence derives from an adult with an advanced solid tumor such as melanoma, head and neck, liver or kidney cancer. This chain uses TRBV7-9 with TRBJ1-1, with D unresolved. The material sequenced was CD4+ or CD8+ T cells sorted from blood, taken in a trial of the OX40 agonist ivuxolimab. The CDR3 DNA reads TGTGCCAGCAGCCCCGGGAAGGGATGGGCTGAAGCTTTCTTT. It specifies CASSPGKGWAEAFF.